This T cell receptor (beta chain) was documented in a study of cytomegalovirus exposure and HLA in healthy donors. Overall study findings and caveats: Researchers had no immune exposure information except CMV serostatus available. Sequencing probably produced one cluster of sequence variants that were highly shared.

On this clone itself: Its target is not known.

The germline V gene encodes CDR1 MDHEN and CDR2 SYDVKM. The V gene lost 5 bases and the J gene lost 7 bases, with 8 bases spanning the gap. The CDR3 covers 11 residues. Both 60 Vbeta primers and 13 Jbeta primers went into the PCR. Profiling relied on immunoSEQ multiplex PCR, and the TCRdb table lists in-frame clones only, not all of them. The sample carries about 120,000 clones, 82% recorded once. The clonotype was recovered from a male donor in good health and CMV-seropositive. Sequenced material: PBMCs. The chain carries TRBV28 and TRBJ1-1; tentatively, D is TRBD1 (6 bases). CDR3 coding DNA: TGTGCCAGCAGTACCAGGGGTGAAGCTTTCTTT. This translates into CASSTRGEAFF.